Listed below are T cell receptor beta chains from one sample, sequenced in a study of blood T cell repertoires in COVID-19. The repertoire was sequenced with immunoSEQ multiplex PCR; TCRdb's copy has only in-frame clones and lacks some. Of 200,000 to 300,000 clones detected, around 85% appear once; the ten largest clones hold 3% to 3.5%. Sample: peripheral blood. The source is a woman aged 30 to 39 who had recovered from COVID-19. Both conserved end residues are part of each CDR3. D genes are given only for firm matches. For some rows the clone size is stated as once, few or many, or as a class when expanded; others skip it.

CDR3aa: CASSLGTGETEAFF
CDR3nt: TGCGCCAGCAGCTTGGGAACAGGGGAAACTGAAGCTTTCTTT
v_gene: TRBV5-1
abundance: -
len: 14
d_gene: TRBD1
j_gene: TRBJ1-1

CDR3aa: CATNRGSFTDTQYF
CDR3nt: TGTGCTACAAACAGGGGTAGCTTCACAGATACGCAGTATTTT
v_gene: TRBV6-6
abundance: -
len: 14
d_gene: TRBD1
j_gene: TRBJ2-3

CDR3aa: CAWSVRTLNYGYTF
CDR3nt: TGTGCCTGGAGTGTAAGGACACTTAACTATGGCTACACCTTC
v_gene: TRBV30
abundance: -
len: 14
d_gene: -
j_gene: TRBJ1-2

CDR3aa: CASSLVGLAKAYNEQFF
CDR3nt: TGTGCCAGCAGCTTAGTAGGGCTAGCGAAGGCCTACAATGAGCAGTTCTTC
v_gene: TRBV7-2
abundance: -
len: 17
d_gene: -
j_gene: TRBJ2-1

CDR3aa: CASSGLANTGELFF
CDR3nt: TGTGCCAGCAGCGGACTGGCGAACACCGGGGAGCTGTTTTTT
v_gene: TRBV7-2
abundance: -
len: 14
d_gene: -
j_gene: TRBJ2-2

CDR3aa: CASSRGNPNTGELFF
CDR3nt: TGCGCCAGCAGCCGGGGAAACCCTAACACCGGGGAGCTGTTTTTT
v_gene: TRBV5-1
abundance: -
len: 15
d_gene: -
j_gene: TRBJ2-2

CDR3aa: CASSFRGDWGTEAFF
CDR3nt: TGTGCCAGCAGTTTTCGGGGGGATTGGGGCACTGAAGCTTTCTTT
v_gene: TRBV27
abundance: -
len: 15
d_gene: -
j_gene: TRBJ1-1

CDR3aa: CASSPPGATNTGELFF
CDR3nt: TGTGCCAGCTCCCCGCCAGGGGCGACGAACACCGGGGAGCTGTTTTTT
v_gene: TRBV18
abundance: once
len: 16
d_gene: -
j_gene: TRBJ2-2

CDR3aa: CASSASGGNTEAFF
CDR3nt: TGTGCCAGCAGCGCTTCAGGGGGGAACACTGAAGCTTTCTTT
v_gene: TRBV9
abundance: once
len: 14
d_gene: TRBD1
j_gene: TRBJ1-1

CDR3aa: CASSEALLGSGAAGELFF
CDR3nt: TGTGCCAGCAGTGAAGCGCTTCTCGGTAGCGGGGCCGCCGGGGAGCTGTTTTTT
v_gene: TRBV6-1
abundance: -
len: 18
d_gene: TRBD2
j_gene: TRBJ2-2

CDR3aa: CASSTGIEQFF
CDR3nt: TGTGCCAGCAGCACAGGGATTGAGCAGTTCTTC
v_gene: TRBV27
abundance: -
len: 11
d_gene: -
j_gene: TRBJ2-1

CDR3aa: CASSSTVLREQYF
CDR3nt: TGTGCCAGCAGTTCGACAGTTCTCCGGGAGCAGTACTTC
v_gene: TRBV6-5
abundance: -
len: 13
d_gene: -
j_gene: TRBJ2-7

CDR3aa: CASSPRLQGAGTDTQYF
CDR3nt: TGTGCCAGCAGCCCTCGCCTACAGGGGGCGGGCACAGATACGCAGTATTTT
v_gene: TRBV3-1/TRBV3-2
abundance: -
len: 17
d_gene: TRBD1
j_gene: TRBJ2-3

CDR3aa: CASSFTGSGGEQYF
CDR3nt: TGTGCCAGCAGCTTCACCGGGAGCGGGGGCGAGCAGTACTTC
v_gene: TRBV7-2
abundance: -
len: 14
d_gene: TRBD2
j_gene: TRBJ2-7

CDR3aa: CASSIRPTLGGGLYGYTF
CDR3nt: TGTGCCAGTAGTATCCGGCCGACACTCGGGGGGGGCCTCTATGGCTACACCTTC
v_gene: TRBV19
abundance: -
len: 18
d_gene: -
j_gene: TRBJ1-2

CDR3aa: CASSQWRGTYYEQYF
CDR3nt: TGTGCCAGCAGCCAATGGCGGGGCACCTACTACGAGCAGTACTTC
v_gene: TRBV4-2
abundance: -
len: 15
d_gene: -
j_gene: TRBJ2-7

CDR3aa: CASSTDSSWPQHF
CDR3nt: TGTGCCAGTAGTACGGACAGCTCCTGGCCCCAGCATTTT
v_gene: TRBV19
abundance: once
len: 13
d_gene: -
j_gene: TRBJ1-5

CDR3aa: CASRRGQETQYF
CDR3nt: TGCGCCAGCAGACGGGGCCAAGAGACCCAGTACTTC
v_gene: TRBV5-1
abundance: -
len: 12
d_gene: -
j_gene: TRBJ2-5

CDR3aa: CASSPKRGQDTQYF
CDR3nt: TGTGCCAGCTCACCAAAACGCGGACAGGACACGCAGTATTTT
v_gene: TRBV18
abundance: -
len: 14
d_gene: TRBD1
j_gene: TRBJ2-3

CDR3aa: CASSQEDSYGELFF
CDR3nt: TGCGCCAGCAGCCAGGAAGACAGTTACGGGGAGCTGTTTTTT
v_gene: TRBV4-1
abundance: -
len: 14
d_gene: -
j_gene: TRBJ2-2

CDR3aa: CASTRGGRGQVYNEQFF
CDR3nt: TGTGCCAGCACCCGGGGGGGGCGGGGGCAGGTCTACAATGAGCAGTTCTTC
v_gene: TRBV27
abundance: few
len: 17
d_gene: TRBD2
j_gene: TRBJ2-1

CDR3aa: CASSRGTGPTETQYF
CDR3nt: TGCGCCAGCAGTCGCGGGACAGGACCTACTGAGACCCAGTACTTC
v_gene: TRBV5-1
abundance: -
len: 15
d_gene: TRBD1
j_gene: TRBJ2-5

CDR3aa: CASSLNRDKANTIYF
CDR3nt: TGTGCCAGCAGCTTAAACAGGGACAAGGCAAACACCATATATTTT
v_gene: TRBV7-3
abundance: -
len: 15
d_gene: -
j_gene: TRBJ1-3

CDR3aa: CASSLVSSGTGGNEQYF
CDR3nt: TGCGCCAGCAGCTTGGTATCGTCGGGGACAGGGGGCAACGAGCAGTACTTC
v_gene: TRBV5-1
abundance: -
len: 17
d_gene: TRBD1
j_gene: TRBJ2-7

CDR3aa: CASRRQGINEKLFF
CDR3nt: TGTGCCAGCAGGAGACAGGGGATCAATGAAAAACTGTTTTTT
v_gene: TRBV27
abundance: -
len: 14
d_gene: TRBD1
j_gene: TRBJ1-4

CDR3aa: CASSPVRGRGFTDTQYF
CDR3nt: TGTGCCAGCTCACCAGTAAGAGGACGGGGATTCACAGATACGCAGTATTTT
v_gene: TRBV18
abundance: -
len: 17
d_gene: -
j_gene: TRBJ2-3

CDR3aa: CASSLETGGNYGYTF
CDR3nt: TGTGCCAGCAGCTTAGAGACAGGGGGCAACTATGGCTACACCTTC
v_gene: TRBV5-4
abundance: once
len: 15
d_gene: TRBD1
j_gene: TRBJ1-2

CDR3aa: CASSAGQQGNYEQYF
CDR3nt: TGTGCCAGCAGCGCCGGACAGCAGGGAAACTACGAGCAGTACTTC
v_gene: TRBV5-4
abundance: once
len: 15
d_gene: -
j_gene: TRBJ2-7

CDR3aa: CATSRARGRDSYEQYF
CDR3nt: TGTGCCACCAGCAGAGCAAGGGGCAGGGACTCCTACGAGCAGTACTTC
v_gene: TRBV15
abundance: -
len: 16
d_gene: -
j_gene: TRBJ2-7

CDR3aa: CASSLAGDTEAFF
CDR3nt: TGTGCCAGCAGCTTGGCAGGGGACACTGAAGCTTTCTTT
v_gene: TRBV5-4
abundance: -
len: 13
d_gene: -
j_gene: TRBJ1-1

CDR3aa: CASSRGEVGYTF
CDR3nt: TGTGCCAGCTCTCGAGGCGAAGTTGGCTACACCTTC
v_gene: TRBV25-1
abundance: -
len: 12
d_gene: -
j_gene: TRBJ1-2

CDR3aa: CASSPGGVTNQPQHF
CDR3nt: TGTGCCAGCAGCCCCGGGGGGGTAACCAATCAGCCCCAGCATTTT
v_gene: TRBV7-8
abundance: -
len: 15
d_gene: -
j_gene: TRBJ1-5

CDR3aa: CASSSETGVGANEKLFF
CDR3nt: TGTGCCAGCAGCTCGGAGACAGGGGTTGGAGCTAATGAAAAACTGTTTTTT
v_gene: TRBV7-9
abundance: -
len: 17
d_gene: TRBD1
j_gene: TRBJ1-4

CDR3aa: CASSTRRHGTGFTGELFF
CDR3nt: TGTGCCAGTAGTACCCGACGGCATGGGACAGGGTTCACCGGGGAGCTGTTTTTT
v_gene: TRBV19
abundance: -
len: 18
d_gene: TRBD1
j_gene: TRBJ2-2

CDR3aa: CASSNLKGLASNEQFF
CDR3nt: TGTGCCAGTAGTAACCTCAAGGGACTAGCCAGCAATGAGCAGTTCTTC
v_gene: TRBV19
abundance: -
len: 16
d_gene: TRBD2
j_gene: TRBJ2-1

CDR3aa: CASSSASGQGVPYTEAFF
CDR3nt: TGTGCCAGCAGCTCAGCCTCGGGACAGGGCGTTCCCTACACTGAAGCTTTCTTT
v_gene: TRBV7-6
abundance: few
len: 18
d_gene: TRBD1
j_gene: TRBJ1-1

CDR3aa: CASSQGGGGQGNGYTF
CDR3nt: TGTGCCAGCAGCCAGGGCGGCGGAGGACAGGGTAATGGCTACACCTTC
v_gene: TRBV3-1/TRBV3-2
abundance: -
len: 16
d_gene: TRBD1
j_gene: TRBJ1-2

CDR3aa: CASSLGPGGTNYGYTF
CDR3nt: TGTGCCAGCAGCTTAGGCCCTGGGGGCACTAACTATGGCTACACCTTC
v_gene: TRBV13
abundance: -
len: 16
d_gene: -
j_gene: TRBJ1-2